Described below is a single T cell receptor (beta chain) sequence and its context. Everyone who took part was roughly 18 to 89 years old, and they came from about two dozen US areas. The study assigned cohorts using participant-reported clinical history. These data originate in a study of blood T cell repertoires in COVID-19. The overall study: Acute and convalescent COVID-19 specimens originated in the United States, Italy and Spain.

Original processing notes: Quantification of nucleated cells was approximated via reference gene primer amplification. Some clones are missing from TCRdb's copy, which holds only in-frame ones; the method was immunoSEQ multiplex PCR. The DNA was the basis for D and trimming; V, J and clone size are from that table. The table has fewer than 200,000 clones, roughly 84% seen once. This CDR3 spans 15 amino acids. Losses at the gene ends were 0 bases for V and 1 base for J; bases not matched to a gene: 3. Germline CDR1 reads MGHRA; CDR2 reads YSYEKL. This chain connects TRBV4-1 to TRBJ2-7; 7 positions match TRBD2. Sequenced input: PBMCs or T cells enriched from blood (not recorded which). This TCR derives from a woman aged 25-40 years who had been exposed to COVID-19. The DNA of the CDR3 is TGCGCCAGCAGCCAAGAACCTAGCGGTTCCTACGAGCAGTACTTC. Protein: CASSQEPSGSYEQYF.